What follows are 12 T cell receptor beta chains derived from one specimen sequenced in a study of T cell responses to AZD1222 COVID-19 vaccine. The data were produced by immunoSEQ multiplex PCR, yet TCRdb's version contains in-frame clones alone and is incomplete. Among more than 110,000 clones listed, just over 90% were seen once. The specimen was peripheral blood, collected on day 0 of AZD1222 vaccination. These receptors were obtained from an adult in good health.

This chain joins TRBV28 and TRBJ1-2; 9 bases map to TRBD1. V trimming: 9 bases; J trimming: 8 bases; junction bases outside the gene matches: 7. Germline CDR1 reads MDHEN; CDR2 reads SYDVKM. The length of the CDR3 is 12 residues. DNA of the CDR3: TGTGCCAGTACACAGGGGGCTAGGGGCTACACCTTC. It codes for CASTQGARGYTF.

The chain uses TRBV11-3 and TRBJ2-1; 9 bases agree with TRBD1. Losses at the gene ends were 4 bases for V and 2 bases for J; bases not matched to a gene: 3. Germline V CDR1 and CDR2: SGHNT, YENEEA. This CDR3 comprises 15 residues. In DNA, the CDR3 is TGTGCCAGCAGCTCGGGACAGGGTACCTACAATGAGCAGTTCTTC. It yields the protein CASSSGQGTYNEQFF.

The chain has TRBV28 and TRBJ1-1; D unresolved. This CDR3 has 13 residues. With 6 bases removed from V and 1 base from J, the gap between germline ends came to 9 bases. Germline V gene sequence: CDR1 MDHEN, CDR2 SYDVKM. DNA of the CDR3: TGTGCCAGCAGCCGTACAGCGAACACTGAAGCTTTCTTT. This encodes CASSRTANTEAFF.

J is TRBJ1-1 and V is TRBV5-1; D gene uncertain. This CDR3 is built from 14 residues. V gave up 6 bases and J gave up 2 bases, with 14 bases separating them. The germline gives CDR1 SGHRS, CDR2 YFSETQ. This CDR3 is CASTLDTVNTEAFF. Here the CDR3 DNA reads TGCGCCAGCACCCTAGACACTGTCAACACTGAAGCTTTCTTT. The full variable domain, its missing parts supplied by reference TRBV5-1 and TRBJ1-1, is KAGVTQTPRYLIKTRGQQVTLSCSPISGHRSVSWYQQTPGQGLQFLFEYFSETQRNKGNFPGRFSGRQFSNSRSEMNVSTLELGDSALYLCASTLDTVNTEAFFGQGTRLTVV.

This chain's CDR3 is CASSELRNTEAFF. The DNA of the CDR3 is TGTGCCAGCAGTGAGCTACGCAACACTGAAGCTTTCTTT. The chain has TRBV2 and TRBJ1-1; D not certain. Germline loops: CDR1 SNHLY, CDR2 FYNNEI. Trimming removed 3 bases from V and 2 bases from J, with 7 bases in between. The CDR3 is made up of 13 amino acids.

This chain connects TRBV18 to TRBJ1-4; perhaps TRBD1 as D (5 bases). Trimming removed 3 bases at V and 13 bases at J, with 12 bases between. This CDR3 contains 12 residues. CDR1 and CDR2 (germline): KGHSH, LQKENI. The CDR3 sequence: CASSPGDGVLFF. CDR3 in DNA: TGTGCCAGCTCACCTGGGGACGGGGTACTGTTTTTT.

The genes are TRBV30 and TRBJ1-4, with a weak D call TRBD1 (5 bases). Per the germline V gene, CDR1 is GTSNPN and CDR2 is SVGIG (reference sequence). With 2 bases removed from V and 4 bases from J, the gap between germline ends came to 14 bases. The CDR3 sequence is 15 residues long. The CDR3 nucleotides read TGTGCCTGGAGTTACCCCGGGACCAGTAATGAAAAACTGTTTTTT. It encodes CAWSYPGTSNEKLFF. Using reference TRBV30 and TRBJ1-4 for the parts outside the CDR3, the full variable domain is SQTIHQWPATLVQPVGSPLSLECTVEGTSNPNLYWYRQAAGRGLQLLFYSVGIGQISSEVPQNLSASRPQDRQFILSSKKLLLSDSGFYLCAWSYPGTSNEKLFFGSGTQLSVL.

This chain uses TRBV5-1 with TRBJ2-1; D is uncertain. Trimming cost V 4 bases and J 10 bases, with 15 bases left between them. The CDR3 consists of 13 residues. Looked up from germline, CDR1 is SGHRS and CDR2 is YFSETQ. CDR3 nucleotide sequence: TGCGCCAGCAGCGCGTCCTGGAAGGAGGAGCAGTTCTTC. This gives the protein CASSASWKEEQFF.

The J gene is TRBJ1-3, the V gene TRBV9; no clear D. Looked up from germline, CDR1 is SGDLS and CDR2 is YYNGEE. Trimming took off 4 bases at V and 4 bases at J, with 21 bases between the two ends. There are 17 residues in the CDR3. DNA of the CDR3: TGTGCCAGCAGCCCCCGCGCGGAGGGCAGTTCGGGAAACACCATATATTTT. Amino acid sequence: CASSPRAEGSSGNTIYF.

DNA for the CDR3: TGCAGTGCTAGTCGAGGGGATTCACCCCTCCACTTT. Translated: CSASRGDSPLHF. This chain joins TRBV20-1 and TRBJ1-6, with a weak D call TRBD1 (5 bases). The CDR3 sequence is 12 residues long. Germline V CDR1 and CDR2: DFQATT, SNEGSKA (reference sequence). Trimming cost V 3 bases and J 8 bases, with 8 bases left between them.

The rearrangement uses TRBV7-9 and TRBJ1-4; tentatively, D is TRBD1 (5 bases). The CDR3 totals 13 residues. Trimming took off 5 bases at V and 6 bases at J, with 10 bases between the two ends. Looked up from germline, CDR1 is SEHNR and CDR2 is FQNEAQ (reference sequence). For the CDR3, the DNA is TGTGCCAGCAGCCCCAGGGTTTATGAAAAACTGTTTTTT. Protein sequence: CASSPRVYEKLFF.

J is TRBJ1-1 and V is TRBV18; D not certain. Trimming left V 3 bases short and J 0 bases short, with 5 bases between. This CDR3 region has 13 residues. The germline gives CDR1 KGHSH, CDR2 LQKENI. This CDR3 reads CASSPDMNTEAFF. In nucleotides, the CDR3 is TGTGCCAGCTCACCCGACATGAACACTGAAGCTTTCTTT. Full variable domain (outside the CDR3, taken from reference TRBV18 and TRBJ1-1): NAGVMQNPRHLVRRRGQEARLRCSPMKGHSHVYWYRQLPEEGLKFMVYLQKENIIDESGMPKERFSAEFPKEGPSILRIQQVVRGDSAAYFCASSPDMNTEAFFGQGTRLTVV.